This TCR beta chain was captured in a study of shared clonotypes between healthy human individuals. CD45RO-negative, CCR7-positively selected cells formed the naive CD8 fraction, excluding terminally differentiated effector memory CD45RA+ cells. The assay was immunoSEQ multiplex PCR, and TCRdb's table has in-frame clones only and misses some. Here the sample spans some 2,100,000 clones, about 93% being singletons. CDR1 and CDR2 from the germline V gene are MNHEY and SMNVEV (reference sequence). This CDR3 region has 15 residues. V lost 8 bases and J lost 1; bases outside the gene matches: 10. This clonotype was sampled from a young man in good health. Some clones in this sample may be carry-over from other donors' samples. J is TRBJ2-5 and V is TRBV27, with 7 bases identical to TRBD1. The sequencing input was naive CD8+ T cells from PBMCs. The CDR3 DNA follows: TGTGCCAGCGGCCTGGGACAGCCATTCCAAGAGACCCAGTACTTC. Translation gives CASGLGQPFQETQYF.